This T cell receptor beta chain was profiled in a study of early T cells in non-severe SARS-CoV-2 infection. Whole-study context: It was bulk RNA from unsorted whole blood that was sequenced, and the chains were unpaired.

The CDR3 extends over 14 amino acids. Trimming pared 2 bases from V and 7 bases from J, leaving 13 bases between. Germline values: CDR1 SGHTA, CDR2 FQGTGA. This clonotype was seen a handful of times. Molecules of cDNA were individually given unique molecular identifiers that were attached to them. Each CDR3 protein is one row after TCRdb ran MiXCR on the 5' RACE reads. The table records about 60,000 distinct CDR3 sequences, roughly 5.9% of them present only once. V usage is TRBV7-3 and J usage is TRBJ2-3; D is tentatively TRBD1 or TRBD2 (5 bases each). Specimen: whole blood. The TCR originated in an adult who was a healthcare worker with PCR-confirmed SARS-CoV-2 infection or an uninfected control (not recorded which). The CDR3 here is CASSLGGFVNTQYF. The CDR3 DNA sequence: TGTGCCAGCAGCTTAGGGGGTTTCGTGAATACGCAGTATTTT.